Listed below are T cell receptor beta chains from one sample, sequenced in a study of shared clonotypes between healthy human individuals. Some clones are missing from TCRdb's copy, which holds only in-frame ones; the method was immunoSEQ multiplex PCR. Of about 2.1 million clones listed, approximately 94% were seen once; the top ten hold roughly 1.8%. The sequencing input was naive CD8+ T cells from PBMCs. These receptors were obtained from a man between 18 and 35 years old in good health. Some clones in this sample may be carry-over from other donors' samples. CDR3s include the opening cysteine and the closing phenylalanine or tryptophan. Fields, in order: V gene, J gene, CDR3 protein.

TRBV28	TRBJ2-1	CASSTPGVQREGYEQFF
TRBV7-9	TRBJ2-1	CASSGGRGHERNEQFF
TRBV27	TRBJ1-2	CASRARGSTYYGYTF
TRBV27	TRBJ2-7	CASSSWQGAREQYF
TRBV9	TRBJ2-7	CASSVNQDRGHEQYF
TRBV20-1	TRBJ1-2	CSASSPAGYTF
TRBV2	TRBJ2-3	CASTQGGWTDTQYF
TRBV5-4	TRBJ2-7	CASSSSGGDYEQYF
TRBV27	TRBJ2-3	CASSFGKQGLDTQYF
TRBV27	TRBJ2-7	CASSLRDRDLRGQYF
TRBV30	TRBJ2-3	CASLGPDTQYF
TRBV5-4	TRBJ1-4	CASSFYGEWEKLFF
TRBV29-1	-	CSVELRGTYEQYF
TRBV15	TRBJ1-1	CATSTQPTGNTEAFF
TRBV5-4	TRBJ2-6	CASSLGRTRGMANVLTF
TRBV15	TRBJ2-7	CATSRAGAEFFEQYF
TRBV14	TRBJ1-5	CASSRRDRLNQPQHF
TRBV11-1	TRBJ1-1	CASSYVNTEAFF
TRBV5-1	TRBJ2-1	CASSLGIGISSYNEQFF
TRBV13	TRBJ2-4	CASSDYRAEAKNIQYF